The 24 T cell receptor beta chains below all came from one sample that was sequenced in a study of OX40 agonist ivuxolimab in advanced cancers. Library preparation used the immunoSEQ multiplex PCR assay. In its TCRdb copy, this immuneACCESS table keeps in-frame sequences only and misses some clones. Where compared with another copy, unresolved V genes explain less than half of these, and the others have no known cause. A total of about 38,000 clones appear in this sample, around 85% of them only once. 39% of the sample is held by the ten biggest clonotypes. Material: CD4+ or CD8+ T cells sorted from blood, obtained in a trial of the OX40 agonist ivuxolimab. The receptors originated from an adult with an advanced solid tumor such as melanoma, head and neck, liver or kidney cancer.

This chain connects TRBV7-8 to TRBJ2-5; TRBD2 aligns across 9 bases. V lost 6 bases to trimming and J lost 3 bases; unmatched junction nucleotides: 11. The CDR3 is 16 amino acids. The germline CDR1 and CDR2 sequences are SGHVS and FQNEAQ. CDR3 sequence (DNA): TGTGCCAGCAGACCAAGAAGGGCTAGCGGGGAAGAGACCCAGTACTTC. Its translation is CASRPRRASGEETQYF.

The rearrangement uses TRBV2 and TRBJ2-5, with 8 bases lining up with TRBD2. V lost 3 bases to trimming and J lost 7 bases; unmatched junction nucleotides: 4. CDR3 length: 13 residues. Germline-derived CDR1 and CDR2 are SNHLY and FYNNEI. The CDR3: CASSDGLAGTQYF. The CDR3 bases are TGTGCCAGCAGTGACGGACTAGCCGGGACCCAGTACTTC.

The V and J genes are TRBV9 and TRBJ1-5; 7 bases line up with TRBD1. The CDR3 covers 15 residues. V was pared by 4 bases and J by 2 bases, with 6 bases of the junction left unmatched. Germline lookup yields CDR1 SGDLS and CDR2 YYNGEE. The CDR3 nucleotides are TGTGCCAGCAGCAAGGGACAGCTCGGCAATCAGCCCCAGCATTTT. Translating it yields CASSKGQLGNQPQHF.

This clone was detected a few times. The gene calls are TRBV6-1 and TRBJ1-5; D call uncertain. Trimming removed 7 bases from V and 2 bases from J, with 15 bases in between. The CDR3 has 15 amino acids. CDR1 and CDR2 from the germline V gene are MNHNS and SASEGT. In DNA form, the CDR3 reads TGTGCCAGCAAGACGACGGTCGATGGCAATCAGCCCCAGCATTTT. Translating gives CASKTTVDGNQPQHF.

This sequence joins TRBV10-3 and TRBJ1-1; D perhaps matches TRBD1 (5 bases). In germline, CDR1 is ENHRY, CDR2 SYGVKD. Trimming took 10 bases from V and 2 from J, leaving 8 bases between them. The CDR3 consists of 11 residues. CDR3 bases: TGTGCCAGCCAGGGAAACACTGAAGCTTTCTTT. It specifies CASQGNTEAFF.

The chain links TRBV10-1 to TRBJ1-4, with D maybe TRBD1 (5 bases). This CDR3 is 13 amino acids long. CDR1 and CDR2 from the germline V gene are WNHNN and SYGVQD (reference sequence). Trimming took off 5 bases at V and 7 bases at J, with 11 bases between the two ends. DNA of the CDR3: TGCGCCAGCAGTTACAGGAGGGGTGAAAAACTGTTTTTT. It is translated as CASSYRRGEKLFF.

The chain uses TRBV19 and TRBJ1-2; D is ambiguous. CDR1 is LNHDA and CDR2 is SQIVND in the germline V gene (reference sequence). V was cut by 4 bases and J by 10 bases, with 10 bases left in between. The CDR3 covers 11 residues. This chain's CDR3 is CASSNLFDYTF. The CDR3 DNA sequence: TGTGCCAGTAGTAATCTGTTTGACTACACCTTC.

This chain uses TRBV7-2 with TRBJ1-2; 7 bases are shared with TRBD1. Germline V gene lookup returns CDR1 SGHTA and CDR2 FQGNSA. This CDR3 contains 16 residues. Germline trimming cut 4 bases from V and 7 bases from J; bases unmatched to any gene: 15. DNA of the CDR3: TGTGCCAGCAGCTGGGGGGGGGACAGCGGTGGAAGTGGCTACACCTTC. It is translated as CASSWGGDSGGSGYTF.

In this sample, this clone turned up once. The rearrangement links TRBV6-1 to TRBJ2-1, with 8 bases lining up with TRBD2. Unmatched junction bases numbered 8, after V lost 0 bases and J lost 10 bases. Germline CDR1 and CDR2: MNHNS and SASEGT. The CDR3 loop spans 15 amino acids. CDR3 sequence (DNA): TGTGCCAGCAGTGAAGCGGTACTAGCGGCTCGGGAGCAGTTCTTC. This sequence encodes CASSEAVLAAREQFF.

This clone has only one observation. V gene TRBV11-1 combines with J gene TRBJ2-2, with 13 bases lining up with TRBD2. CDR1 and CDR2 (germline): SGHAT, FQDESV (reference sequence). The CDR3 covers 18 residues. The V gene end was trimmed by 6 bases and the J gene end by 4 bases; junction bases not matched to a gene: 11. CDR3 sequence reads: CASRPLAGGPTGTGELFF. DNA of the CDR3: TGTGCCAGCAGGCCACTAGCGGGAGGGCCTACGGGCACCGGGGAGCTGTTTTTT. Using reference TRBV11-1 and TRBJ2-2 for the parts outside the CDR3, the full variable domain is EAEVAQSPRYKITEKSQAVAFWCDPISGHATLYWYRQILGQGPELLVQFQDESVVDDSQLPKDRFSAERLKGVDSTLKIQPAELGDSAMYLCASRPLAGGPTGTGELFFGEGSRLTVL.

The chain is built from TRBV5-4 and TRBJ1-6, with D unclear. CDR3 size: 13 residues. Trimming removed 2 bases from V and 10 bases from J, with 10 bases in between. Germline values: CDR1 SGHNT, CDR2 YYREEE (reference sequence). CDR3 nucleotides: TGTGCCAGCAGCTTAGGACTTTTGTCACCCCTCCACTTT. Protein: CASSLGLLSPLHF.

The DNA for the CDR3 is TGTGCCAGCAGTTACTTGGGGTACAGTGAAGCTTTCTTT. This codes for CASSYLGYSEAFF. The V gene is TRBV6-5, the J gene TRBJ1-1; D not resolved. CDR3 length equals 13 residues. Trimming removed 1 base from V and 7 bases from J, with 10 bases in between. Per the germline V gene, CDR1 is MNHEY and CDR2 is SVGAGI.

The V call is TRBV5-6, the J call TRBJ2-3, with D possibly called TRBD1 or TRBD2 (5 bases each). The germline V gene has CDR1 SGHDT and CDR2 YYEEEE. Between the trimmed V and J ends, which lost 4 bases and 6 bases, there was a span of 15 bases. The CDR3 length is 14 residues. CDR3 residues: CASSIGTDWDTQYF. The CDR3 coding sequence is TGTGCCAGCAGCATCGGGACGGACTGGGATACGCAGTATTTT.

The chain is built from TRBV10-1 and TRBJ2-5; TRBD1 aligns across 10 bases. CDR1 is WNHNN, CDR2 SYGVQD, per germline (reference sequence). The V segment lost 0 bases and the J segment 5 bases; nucleotides outside the gene matches: 6. This CDR3 spans 16 amino acids. The CDR3 DNA sequence: TGCGCCAGCAGTGAGTCGACGACAGGGGGCAGCGAGACCCAGTACTTC. Protein product: CASSESTTGGSETQYF.

The chain links TRBV10-1 to TRBJ2-7, with D possibly matching TRBD2 (6 bases). CDR1 WNHNN and CDR2 SYGVQD come from the germline V gene (reference sequence). This CDR3 has 13 residues. With 7 bases removed from V and 3 bases from J, the gap between germline ends came to 13 bases. The CDR3 DNA reads as TGCGCCAGCACTACACGGGAGAACTACGAGCAGTACTTC. This codes for CASTTRENYEQYF.

The chain couples TRBV2 to TRBJ1-1; no definite D call. With 2 bases removed from V and 6 bases from J, the gap between germline ends came to 16 bases. Germline CDR1 reads SNHLY; CDR2 reads FYNNEI. The CDR3 extends over 15 amino acids. The CDR3 DNA reads as TGTGCCAGCAGTGAAAATGGAGGAGTGGGGTCTGAAGCTTTCTTT. Translated, it gives CASSENGGVGSEAFF.

The chain links TRBV10-3 to TRBJ2-1; 7 bases are shared with TRBD2. The length of the CDR3 is 15 residues. J gave up 5 bases and V 6 bases, and 10 bases lay outside the gene matches. Looked up from germline, CDR1 is ENHRY and CDR2 is SYGVKD. The DNA for the CDR3 is TGTGCCATCAGGTTGGGGGGAGGGCTAAACAATGAGCAGTTCTTC. This encodes CAIRLGGGLNNEQFF.

Here the CDR3 reads CASSERRGLYSNQPQHF. Written as DNA, the CDR3 is TGTGCCAGCAGTGAGCGCCGGGGATTATATAGCAATCAGCCCCAGCATTTT. The chain combines TRBV2 with TRBJ1-5; D call uncertain. The CDR3 has 17 residues. Germline values: CDR1 SNHLY, CDR2 FYNNEI. Trimming removed 3 bases at V and 0 bases at J, with 15 bases between.

The chain uses TRBV2 and TRBJ2-2, with D possibly TRBD2 on 6 matching bases. The CDR3 loop spans 14 amino acids. Trimming stripped 7 bases from V and 7 bases from J, with 16 bases between. From germline, CDR1 is SNHLY and CDR2 FYNNEI. The CDR3 bases are TGTGCCAGCAAGTTAGCGGAGGAGGGCGGGGAGCTGTTTTTT. Protein sequence: CASKLAEEGGELFF.

The rearrangement joins TRBV19 to TRBJ2-3, with D tentatively TRBD1 (6 bases). The CDR3 extends over 14 amino acids. Per germline, CDR1 LNHDA and CDR2 SQIVND (reference sequence). The V end was cut by 5 bases, the J end by 6 bases, with 15 bases between. The CDR3 nucleotides read TGTGCCAGTAGTGGGGGCGTCTTAGGGGATACGCAGTATTTT. As protein: CASSGGVLGDTQYF.

This clone was seen just once. The chain employs TRBV7-8 and TRBJ2-3; 12 bases fit TRBD1. The V and J ends lost 3 bases and 6 bases, in that order; junction bases with no gene match: 10. Germline CDR1 and CDR2: SGHVS and FQNEAQ. The CDR3 is 17 residues long. This CDR3 is CASSFAGTGGISDTQYF. The DNA of the CDR3 is TGTGCCAGCAGCTTCGCCGGGACAGGGGGCATCAGTGATACGCAGTATTTT.

The J gene is TRBJ1-2, the V gene TRBV5-4; D is undetermined. The CDR3 has 15 amino acids. The V and J ends lost 0 bases and 0 bases respectively, with 9 bases between them. Germline values: CDR1 SGHNT, CDR2 YYREEE (reference sequence). The CDR3 loop reads CASSLGGPSNYGYTF. CDR3 DNA: TGTGCCAGCAGCTTGGGAGGGCCCTCTAACTATGGCTACACCTTC.

The V gene is TRBV19, the J gene TRBJ2-5; D gene ambiguous. Germline V lookup: CDR1 LNHDA, CDR2 SQIVND (reference sequence). V lost 5 bases and J lost 5, with 12 bases in between. The CDR3 spans 13 residues. DNA for the CDR3: TGTGCCAGTAGTCCGCAGGCGCAGGAGACCCAGTACTTC. Protein product: CASSPQAQETQYF.

This chain links TRBV14 with TRBJ2-1; D might be TRBD1 (6 bases). The CDR3 covers 12 residues. With 4 bases removed from V and 11 bases from J, the gap between germline ends came to 12 bases. CDR1 and CDR2 (germline): SGHDN, FVKESK. The CDR3 sequence is CASSRSGQQQFF. For the CDR3, the DNA is TGTGCCAGCAGCCGATCAGGACAGCAGCAGTTCTTC.